This TCR beta chain was retrieved from a study of shared clonotypes between healthy human individuals. Some clones are missing from TCRdb's copy, which holds only in-frame ones; the method was immunoSEQ multiplex PCR. The table has 2 million to 2.5 million clones, roughly 95% seen once. Germline V gene lookup returns CDR1 SGHTA and CDR2 FQGNSA. Trimming took 3 bases from V and 1 from J, leaving 15 bases between them. CDR3 length equals 16 residues. Only Caucasian adults living in Nashville, Tennessee served as donors. The rearrangement links TRBV7-2 to TRBJ2-5, with a tentative D call TRBD1 (7 bases). The TCR comes from a man between 18 and 35 years old in good health. Sequenced material: naive CD4+ T cells sorted from blood. Sample subset: CD45RA+ positively selected. CDR3 sequence: CASSLRGQTLQETQYF. In DNA, the CDR3 is TGTGCCAGCAGCTTGCGGGGACAGACCCTCCAAGAGACCCAGTACTTC. Supplemented by reference TRBV7-2 and TRBJ2-5, the full variable domain reads GAGVSQSPSNKVTEKGKDVELRCDPISGHTALYWYRQSLGQGLEFLIYFQGNSAPDKSGLPSDRFSAERTGGSVSTLTIQRTQQEDSAVYLCASSLRGQTLQETQYFGPGTRLLVL.